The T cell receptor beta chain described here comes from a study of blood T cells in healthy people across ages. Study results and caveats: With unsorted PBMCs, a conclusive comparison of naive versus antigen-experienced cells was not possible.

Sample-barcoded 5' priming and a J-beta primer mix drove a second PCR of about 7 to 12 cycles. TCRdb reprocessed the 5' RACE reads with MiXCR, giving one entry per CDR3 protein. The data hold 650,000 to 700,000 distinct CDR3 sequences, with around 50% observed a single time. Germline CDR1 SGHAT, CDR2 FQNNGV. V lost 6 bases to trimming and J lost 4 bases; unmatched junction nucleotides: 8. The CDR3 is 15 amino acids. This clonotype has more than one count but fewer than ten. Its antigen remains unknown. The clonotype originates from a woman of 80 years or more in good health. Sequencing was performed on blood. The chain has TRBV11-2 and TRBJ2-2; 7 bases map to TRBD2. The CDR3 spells CASRLGGGVTGELFF. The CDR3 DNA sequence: TGTGCCAGCAGGTTGGGCGGGGGTGTCACCGGGGAGCTGTTTTTT. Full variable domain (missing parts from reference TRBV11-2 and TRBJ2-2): EAGVAQSPRYKIIEKRQSVAFWCNPISGHATLYWYQQILGQGPKLLIQFQNNGVVDDSQLPKDRFSAERLKGVDSTLKIQPAKLEDSAVYLCASRLGGGVTGELFFGEGSRLTVL.